This T cell receptor (beta chain) came from a study of blood T cells in healthy people across ages. This CDR3 has 14 amino acids. V was clipped by 6 bases and J by 5 bases, with 14 bases between them. For the second PCR, which ran for roughly 6 to 12 cycles, a sample-barcoded 5' primer and a J-beta primer mix were used. MiXCR was run by TCRdb on the 5' RACE reads, yielding one entry per CDR3 protein. The sample includes 920,000 or so distinct CDR3 sequences, 45% seen only once; the top ten take 15% to 20%. This clonotype was seen only a few times. The J gene is TRBJ2-1, the V gene TRBV12-3 or TRBV12-4; D is ambiguous. This TCR derives from a woman aged 55-70 years in good health. The specimen sequenced was blood. The CDR3 DNA follows: TGTGCCAGCAGCCAGAACCGGGCCCACAATGAGCAGTTCTTC. Its protein product is CASSQNRAHNEQFF.